Listed below are T cell receptor beta chains from one sample, sequenced in a study of T cell responses to AZD1222 COVID-19 vaccine. TCRdb keeps only in-frame clones here, not all; method: immunoSEQ multiplex PCR. This sample has 100,000 to 150,000 clones; around 92% occur once, and the top ten carry roughly 4.5%. The source material was peripheral blood, sampled on day 0 of AZD1222 vaccination. The receptors stem from an adult in good health. The CDR3 runs from the conserved cysteine through the conserved F or W. D genes are given only for firm matches. Rows give clone size only sometimes, using once, few, many, or a class for an expanded clone.

d_gene: NA; j_gene: TRBJ2-7; abundance: NA; v_gene: TRBV10-3; CDR3nt: TGTGCCATCAGTGAGTCGGTAGGGGGGTCCTACGAGCAGTACTTC; CDR3aa: CAISESVGGSYEQYF
d_gene: NA; j_gene: TRBJ1-1; abundance: NA; v_gene: TRBV21-1; CDR3nt: TGTGCCAGCAGCAACCGGACAGTTCGGGACACTGAAGCTTTCTTT; CDR3aa: CASSNRTVRDTEAFF
d_gene: NA; j_gene: TRBJ1-5; abundance: NA; v_gene: TRBV2; CDR3nt: TGTGCCAGCAGTGAAGGGTTTCTGGATTACTATAGCAATCAGCCCCAGCATTTT; CDR3aa: CASSEGFLDYYSNQPQHF
d_gene: NA; j_gene: TRBJ1-5; abundance: once; v_gene: TRBV3-1/TRBV3-2; CDR3nt: TGTGCCAGCAGCCGAGGGACGGGCAATCAGCCCCAGCATTTT; CDR3aa: CASSRGTGNQPQHF
d_gene: TRBD2; j_gene: TRBJ2-7; abundance: NA; v_gene: TRBV4-2; CDR3nt: TGTGCCAGCAGCCAAGGATCGGGCGTAGCGGGGGGGCCCTACGAGCAGTACTTC; CDR3aa: CASSQGSGVAGGPYEQYF
d_gene: NA; j_gene: TRBJ2-2; abundance: NA; v_gene: TRBV6-5; CDR3nt: TGTGCCAGCAGTTACTCGAAGGTGGTCCCCACCGGGGAGCTGTTTTTT; CDR3aa: CASSYSKVVPTGELFF
d_gene: NA; j_gene: TRBJ2-7; abundance: NA; v_gene: TRBV2; CDR3nt: TGTGCCAGCAGTTGGCAGTACGAGCAGTACTTC; CDR3aa: CASSWQYEQYF
d_gene: NA; j_gene: TRBJ1-4; abundance: once; v_gene: TRBV5-5; CDR3nt: TGTGCCAGCAGCTTGGATCCCACTAATGAAAAACTGTTTTTT; CDR3aa: CASSLDPTNEKLFF
d_gene: NA; j_gene: TRBJ2-3; abundance: NA; v_gene: TRBV19; CDR3nt: TGTGCCAGTAGTTCGACAGCTGGGACAGATACGCAGTATTTT; CDR3aa: CASSSTAGTDTQYF
d_gene: NA; j_gene: TRBJ2-7; abundance: NA; v_gene: TRBV6-1; CDR3nt: TGTGCCAGCAGTGAAGTAATATCCTACGAGCAGTACTTC; CDR3aa: CASSEVISYEQYF
d_gene: TRBD1; j_gene: TRBJ1-4; abundance: NA; v_gene: TRBV7-2; CDR3nt: TGTGCCAGCAGGGGTGGACAGGGGGCGCAAGAAAAACTGTTTTTT; CDR3aa: CASRGGQGAQEKLFF
d_gene: TRBD1; j_gene: TRBJ1-2; abundance: medium-sized; v_gene: TRBV19; CDR3nt: TGTGCCAGTAGTATACAGGCAGGGGGCGCGGGCTATGGCTACACCTTC; CDR3aa: CASSIQAGGAGYGYTF
d_gene: NA; j_gene: TRBJ2-7; abundance: NA; v_gene: TRBV6-5; CDR3nt: TGTGCCGCCCGGGAAGGCAGGGGGGCTGTGGAGCAGTACTTC; CDR3aa: CAAREGRGAVEQYF
d_gene: NA; j_gene: TRBJ2-7; abundance: NA; v_gene: TRBV5-4; CDR3nt: TGTGCCAGCAGCCCTAACAGAAAGCCCTACGAGCAGTACTTC; CDR3aa: CASSPNRKPYEQYF
d_gene: NA; j_gene: TRBJ1-4; abundance: NA; v_gene: TRBV3-1/TRBV3-2; CDR3nt: TGTGCCAGCAACCAAGGGCCGGACAGCCGGCCAACTAATGAAAAACTGTTTTTT; CDR3aa: CASNQGPDSRPTNEKLFF
d_gene: NA; j_gene: TRBJ2-3; abundance: NA; v_gene: TRBV7-2; CDR3nt: TGTGCCAGCAGCTTATCAGCGGGCAGCACAGATACGCAGTATTTT; CDR3aa: CASSLSAGSTDTQYF
d_gene: NA; j_gene: TRBJ2-3; abundance: NA; v_gene: TRBV19; CDR3nt: TGTGCCAGTAGTCCGCGGACAAGAGATACGCAGTATTTT; CDR3aa: CASSPRTRDTQYF
d_gene: TRBD2; j_gene: TRBJ2-7; abundance: NA; v_gene: TRBV7-2; CDR3nt: TGTGCCACCTGGCGGGGGGTTCCCTACGAGCAGTACTTC; CDR3aa: CATWRGVPYEQYF
d_gene: TRBD1; j_gene: TRBJ1-4; abundance: once; v_gene: TRBV6-2/TRBV6-3; CDR3nt: TGTGCCAGCAGCCCGGGACAGATTAATGAAAAACTGTTTTTT; CDR3aa: CASSPGQINEKLFF
d_gene: NA; j_gene: TRBJ1-3; abundance: NA; v_gene: TRBV7-9; CDR3nt: TGTGCCAGCACCCTACGGGGGGACTCTGGAAACACCATATATTTT; CDR3aa: CASTLRGDSGNTIYF
d_gene: TRBD2; j_gene: TRBJ2-3; abundance: NA; v_gene: TRBV12-5; CDR3nt: TGTGCTAGTGGTTTGGTACGGGATAGCGGGGGGCCCAGCACAGATACGCAGTATTTT; CDR3aa: CASGLVRDSGGPSTDTQYF
d_gene: NA; j_gene: TRBJ1-6; abundance: NA; v_gene: TRBV5-1; CDR3nt: TGCGCCAGCAGCTTGGCACCGGGACGGTTTAATTCACCCCTCCACTTT; CDR3aa: CASSLAPGRFNSPLHF
d_gene: NA; j_gene: TRBJ1-5; abundance: NA; v_gene: TRBV2; CDR3nt: TGTGCCAGCAGTGGGTTGGGGCCCCAGCATTTT; CDR3aa: CASSGLGPQHF
d_gene: NA; j_gene: TRBJ1-2; abundance: NA; v_gene: TRBV28; CDR3nt: TGTGCCAGCAGTTTATTTGGGAGGCTGGACTATGGCTACACCTTC; CDR3aa: CASSLFGRLDYGYTF
d_gene: NA; j_gene: TRBJ1-1; abundance: NA; v_gene: TRBV5-4; CDR3nt: TGTGCCAGCAGCCCGTTGGCCGGGGTGAACACTGAAGCTTTCTTT; CDR3aa: CASSPLAGVNTEAFF
d_gene: NA; j_gene: TRBJ2-2; abundance: NA; v_gene: TRBV27; CDR3nt: TGTGCCAGCAGCGAAACCGGGACGTACACCGGGGAGCTGTTTTTT; CDR3aa: CASSETGTYTGELFF
d_gene: NA; j_gene: TRBJ1-1; abundance: NA; v_gene: TRBV28; CDR3nt: TGTGCCAGCAGTTTATTCCTCGAGGGGACCGAGGGCCCTGAAGCTTTCTTT; CDR3aa: CASSLFLEGTEGPEAFF
d_gene: TRBD1; j_gene: TRBJ2-7; abundance: NA; v_gene: TRBV11-2; CDR3nt: TGTGCCAGCAGGTCACTCTCCGGGACAGTTTTTGTGCAGTACTTC; CDR3aa: CASRSLSGTVFVQYF
d_gene: NA; j_gene: TRBJ2-7; abundance: NA; v_gene: TRBV5-4; CDR3nt: TGTGCCAGCAGCTTGGCCATAGACTACGAGCAGTACTTC; CDR3aa: CASSLAIDYEQYF
d_gene: TRBD1; j_gene: TRBJ1-1; abundance: NA; v_gene: TRBV2; CDR3nt: TGTGCCAGCAGTGCCACAGGGACAGGGAGAACAAACACTGAAGCTTTCTTT; CDR3aa: CASSATGTGRTNTEAFF
d_gene: NA; j_gene: TRBJ1-1; abundance: NA; v_gene: TRBV5-4; CDR3nt: TGTGCCAGCAGCGGAGGTCAGGGGAGAAACACTGAAGCTTTCTTT; CDR3aa: CASSGGQGRNTEAFF
d_gene: NA; j_gene: TRBJ1-5; abundance: NA; v_gene: TRBV6-1; CDR3nt: TGTGCCAGCAGTGAAGCGCTGGGGACCCTTGATCAGCCCCAGCATTTT; CDR3aa: CASSEALGTLDQPQHF
d_gene: TRBD1; j_gene: TRBJ1-5; abundance: few; v_gene: TRBV10-3; CDR3nt: TGTGCCATCAGTGAGTCTCAGGGACAGCTTAGCAATCAGCCCCAGCATTTT; CDR3aa: CAISESQGQLSNQPQHF
d_gene: TRBD2; j_gene: TRBJ2-7; abundance: once; v_gene: TRBV19; CDR3nt: TGTGCCAGTAAGGCTAGCGGTAATTCCTACGAGCAGTACTTC; CDR3aa: CASKASGNSYEQYF
d_gene: NA; j_gene: TRBJ2-1; abundance: NA; v_gene: TRBV10-2; CDR3nt: TGCGCCAGCAGTGAGGGCATGAATGAGCAGTTCTTC; CDR3aa: CASSEGMNEQFF
d_gene: NA; j_gene: TRBJ1-5; abundance: few; v_gene: TRBV5-1; CDR3nt: TGCGCCAGCAGCTCGGACGGAAACAATCAGCCCCAGCATTTT; CDR3aa: CASSSDGNNQPQHF
d_gene: NA; j_gene: TRBJ1-1; abundance: NA; v_gene: TRBV7-9; CDR3nt: TGTGCCAGCACAGGGCTAAACACTGAAGCTTTCTTT; CDR3aa: CASTGLNTEAFF
d_gene: TRBD2; j_gene: TRBJ2-3; abundance: NA; v_gene: TRBV9; CDR3nt: TGTGCCAGCAGCGATCGACCTAGCGGGAGTTCGGATACGCAGTATTTT; CDR3aa: CASSDRPSGSSDTQYF
d_gene: NA; j_gene: TRBJ2-1; abundance: NA; v_gene: TRBV18; CDR3nt: TGTGCCAGCTCACCAGACAGCTACAATGAGCAGTTCTTC; CDR3aa: CASSPDSYNEQFF
d_gene: NA; j_gene: TRBJ1-1; abundance: few; v_gene: TRBV29-1; CDR3nt: TGCAGCGTGTGGGGGCCTGAAGCTTTCTTT; CDR3aa: CSVWGPEAFF
d_gene: NA; j_gene: TRBJ1-2; abundance: NA; v_gene: TRBV28; CDR3nt: TGTGCCAGCAGTGTACCCCCCAGGGGAGGAGGCGGCTACACCTTC; CDR3aa: CASSVPPRGGGGYTF
d_gene: TRBD2; j_gene: TRBJ2-7; abundance: NA; v_gene: TRBV27; CDR3nt: TGTGCCAGCATCTTTCTACTAGCGGGTACCTACGAGCAGTACTTC; CDR3aa: CASIFLLAGTYEQYF
d_gene: NA; j_gene: TRBJ1-1; abundance: NA; v_gene: TRBV2; CDR3nt: TGTGCCAGCATCCGGGGGACTGAAGCTTTCTTT; CDR3aa: CASIRGTEAFF
d_gene: TRBD1; j_gene: TRBJ1-4; abundance: NA; v_gene: TRBV10-3; CDR3nt: TGTGCCATCAGTGACAGGGGGCTTTCTACTAATGAAAAACTGTTTTTT; CDR3aa: CAISDRGLSTNEKLFF
d_gene: TRBD1; j_gene: TRBJ2-3; abundance: few; v_gene: TRBV7-9; CDR3nt: TGTGCCAGCAGGTTTGGATCGGGACAGAGCACAGATACGCAGTATTTT; CDR3aa: CASRFGSGQSTDTQYF
d_gene: NA; j_gene: TRBJ1-5; abundance: NA; v_gene: TRBV30; CDR3nt: TGTGCCTGGAGTATTTGGGGGCGCAATCAGCCCCAGCATTTT; CDR3aa: CAWSIWGRNQPQHF
d_gene: NA; j_gene: TRBJ2-7; abundance: NA; v_gene: TRBV3-1/TRBV3-2; CDR3nt: TGTGCCAGCAGCCAAGAGGGAGCCCACGAGCAGTACTTC; CDR3aa: CASSQEGAHEQYF
d_gene: TRBD2; j_gene: TRBJ2-7; abundance: NA; v_gene: TRBV19; CDR3nt: TGTGCCAGTAGTATCCACCCTAGCGGGGAAACCGAGCAGTACTTC; CDR3aa: CASSIHPSGETEQYF
d_gene: TRBD1; j_gene: TRBJ2-2; abundance: NA; v_gene: TRBV9; CDR3nt: TGTGCCAGCAGCGTAAGGCGGAAGGGGGCGGGTGCCGGGGAGCTGTTTTTT; CDR3aa: CASSVRRKGAGAGELFF
d_gene: NA; j_gene: TRBJ1-1; abundance: NA; v_gene: TRBV19; CDR3nt: TGTGCCAGCTGGGACCCCCGTCTAGCTGAAGCTTTCTTT; CDR3aa: CASWDPRLAEAFF
d_gene: NA; j_gene: TRBJ1-6; abundance: NA; v_gene: TRBV19; CDR3nt: TGTGCCAGTAGGACCCGGGATACATATAATTCACCCCTCCACTTT; CDR3aa: CASRTRDTYNSPLHF
d_gene: NA; j_gene: TRBJ1-3; abundance: once; v_gene: TRBV19; CDR3nt: TGTGCCAGTAGTATTGTGGCCTCTGGAAACACCATATATTTT; CDR3aa: CASSIVASGNTIYF
d_gene: TRBD1; j_gene: TRBJ2-7; abundance: NA; v_gene: TRBV11-1; CDR3nt: TGTGCCAGCAGCAGCCGATGGGGACAGTTCTACGAGCAGTACTTC; CDR3aa: CASSSRWGQFYEQYF
d_gene: NA; j_gene: TRBJ2-5; abundance: NA; v_gene: TRBV5-1; CDR3nt: TGCGCCAGCAGCTTGGTTGCAGGGAGGGAGACCCAGTACTTC; CDR3aa: CASSLVAGRETQYF
d_gene: NA; j_gene: TRBJ2-6; abundance: NA; v_gene: TRBV1; CDR3nt: TGCACCAGCAGCCCACTTGGTGGGGCCAACGTCCTGACTTTC; CDR3aa: CTSSPLGGANVLTF